Shown below are 21 T cell receptor beta chains from a single sample sequenced in a study of tumor-infiltrating lymphocytes in primary liver carcinoma. TCR beta cDNA came from about 450 ng total RNA, primed with a constant-region primer. Each TCR beta library was derived from three nested multiplex PCR rounds that employed slightly modified ARM-PCR. Each of the first two PCR rounds ran roughly 9 cycles with TRBV1-TRBV30 forward and C-beta reverse primers. Each CDR3 protein is one row after TCRdb ran MiXCR on the multiplex PCR reads. Found here are 300,000 to 350,000 distinct CDR3 sequences, about 50% of them singletons; the top ten hold about a sixth. Germline DNA was also extracted, and blood RNA was taken from unsorted whole blood. The source material was peripheral blood. The receptors here all came from a woman younger than 45 with primary liver carcinoma and hepatitis B virus infection.

Remarks on this clonotype: This could be a read error, since a much larger clone is one nucleotide away. The gene calls are TRBV12-3 or TRBV12-4 and TRBJ1-4; D may be TRBD1 (5 bases). CDR3 length: 15 residues. V was trimmed by 2 bases and J by 14 bases, leaving 21 bases between them. The CDR3 DNA sequence: TGTGCCAGCAGTTTACGGGCAGGGCGTAATGAAGAGCTGTTTTTT. The encoded protein is CASSLRAGRNEELFF.

This chain connects TRBV12-5 to TRBJ2-7; 7 nucleotides line up with TRBD1. This CDR3 comprises 15 residues. After removal of 2 bases from V and 1 base from J, the junction contained 5 bases not matched to a gene. Germline-derived CDR1 and CDR2 are LGHNT and FRNRAP. The CDR3 sequence: CASGLFQGVSYEQYF. CDR3 bases: TGTGCTAGTGGTTTGTTCCAGGGGGTGTCCTACGAGCAGTACTTC.

The sample holds one count of this clonotype. One end of the junction is discordant with germline, which a read error may explain. The chain is built from TRBV12-3 or TRBV12-4 and TRBJ2-1; D is undetermined. CDR3 length equals 14 residues. The CDR3 DNA follows: TGTGTCAGCAGCTTAGAGGTCTCCTACAATGAGCAGTTCTTC. Encoded protein: CVSSLEVSYNEQFF.

This chain uses TRBV10-3 with TRBJ2-1, with D perhaps TRBD2 (6 bases). Trimming shortened V by 8 bases and J by 10 bases, and 21 bases separated the two germline ends. CDR3 length equals 14 residues. The germline gives CDR1 ENHRY, CDR2 SYGVKD. Here the CDR3 reads CAIARDFPLQEQFF. CDR3 coding DNA: TGTGCCATCGCCAGGGACTTCCCGCTCCAGGAGCAGTTCTTC.

V and J are TRBV13 and TRBJ1-3; 7 bases align to TRBD1. V lost 6 bases, J lost 2 bases, and 7 bases stayed unmatched. The CDR3 has 15 amino acids. Looked up from germline, CDR1 is PRHDT and CDR2 is FYEKMQ (reference sequence). CDR3 nucleotide sequence: TGTGCCAGCAGGAGGCAGGGGGTGGCTGGAAACACCATATATTTT. Residues: CASRRQGVAGNTIYF.

This clonotype was observed a few times. The germline gene is not matched at one end of the junction; a read error may be the cause. The rearrangement links TRBV4-2 to TRBJ2-2, with TRBD2 matching over 9 bases. Germline V CDR1 and CDR2: LGHNA, YNFKEQ. The CDR3 extends over 17 amino acids. CDR3 loop: CDSSLQLAGANTGELFF. CDR3 nucleotides: TGTGACAGCAGCCTCCAGTTAGCGGGAGCGAACACCGGGGAGCTGTTTTTT.

A single count supports this clonotype. The junction departs from germline at one end; a sequencing error may be responsible. In DNA, the CDR3 is TGTGCCAGCAACTTGGAACGGTACGAGCAATACTTC. It specifies CASNLERYEQYF. The J gene is TRBJ2-7, the V gene TRBV5-4; the D is unclear. The CDR3 totals 12 residues. Germline V gene sequence: CDR1 SGHNT, CDR2 YYREEE (reference sequence).

V usage is TRBV6-6 and J usage is TRBJ1-1; D remains ambiguous. The length of the CDR3 is 13 residues. With 6 bases removed from V and 2 bases from J, the gap between germline ends came to 10 bases. The germline gives CDR1 MNHNY, CDR2 SVGAGI (reference sequence). DNA of the CDR3: TGTGCCAGCAGCCCCACAGCAAACACTGAAGCTTTCTTT. Its protein product is CASSPTANTEAFF.

As concerns this clonotype: This CDR3 is missing its conserved last phenylalanine or tryptophan, likely due to a read error. This chain uses TRBV4-2 with TRBJ2-5; 8 nucleotides agree with TRBD2. Germline V lookup: CDR1 LGHNA, CDR2 YNFKEQ. The CDR3 contains 16 residues. J was trimmed by 9 bases and V by 5 bases; bases with no gene match: 17. The CDR3 protein is CASSYNPGLVDEAQYS. In DNA form, the CDR3 reads TGTGCCAGCAGCTATAACCCGGGACTAGTCGACGAGGCCCAGTACTCC.

V and J are TRBV10-3 and TRBJ1-3; no reliable D call. Between the trimmed V and J ends, which lost 0 bases and 0 bases, there was a span of 9 bases. Germline lookup yields CDR1 ENHRY and CDR2 SYGVKD. This CDR3 contains 16 residues. CDR3 bases: TGTGCCATCAGTGAGTCCGTCCTCAGCTCTGGAAACACCATATATTTT. Protein: CAISESVLSSGNTIYF.

This clonotype was counted a few times. The V gene is TRBV30, the J gene TRBJ1-1; no definite D call. In germline, CDR1 is GTSNPN, CDR2 SVGIG (reference sequence). Trimming cost V 0 bases and J 5 bases, with 7 bases left between them. The CDR3 is 12 residues long. This CDR3 reads CAWSVAGTEAFF. In DNA, the CDR3 is TGTGCCTGGAGTGTAGCTGGGACTGAAGCTTTCTTT.

About this clonotype itself: At one boundary the junction diverges from the germline segment, which might be a read error. This chain connects TRBV11-2 to TRBJ2-5, with D unresolved. The CDR3 has 17 amino acids. Looked up from germline, CDR1 is SGHAT and CDR2 is FQNNGV. The CDR3 DNA sequence: TGTGCCGGCAGCTTAGTTCGTAAAGGGTCGGGCCAAGAGACCCAGTACTTC. This translates into CAGSLVRKGSGQETQYF.

This clonotype was recorded only once. At one end, the junction sequence differs from germline, possibly due to a read error. This sequence joins TRBV6-6 and TRBJ2-5, with D hard to call. Germline-derived CDR1 and CDR2 are MNHNY and SVGAGI (reference sequence). This CDR3 spans 14 amino acids. The CDR3 region is CASSYRARQETLYF. The DNA for the CDR3 is TGTGCCAGCAGTTACCGGGCCAGACAAGAGACCCTGTACTTC.

This sequence joins TRBV28 and TRBJ2-7; 9 positions match TRBD1. V lost 9 bases and J lost 5; bases outside the gene matches: 5. The germline CDR1 and CDR2 sequences are MDHEN and SYDVKM. The CDR3 is made up of 12 amino acids. CDR3 sequence reads: CASFTGGDEQYF. The DNA for the CDR3 is TGTGCCAGTTTTACAGGGGGCGACGAGCAGTACTTC.

With respect to this clonotype: A read error may produce the germline difference seen at one junction end. The V and J genes are TRBV11-3 and TRBJ2-3, with a tentative D call TRBD1 (6 bases). CDR1 and CDR2 from the germline V gene are SGHNT and YENEEA. The CDR3 contains 17 residues. The CDR3 reads CGSRRRGQGPHTDTQYF. The CDR3, as DNA: TGTGGCAGCAGGCGGAGAGGGCAGGGGCCCCACACAGATACGCAGTATTTT.

Regarding this clonotype: A much larger clone is a single base away; this may be a read error. This chain uses TRBV29-1 with TRBJ1-2; D gene ambiguous. This CDR3 has 10 amino acids. Trimming left V 7 bases short and J 7 bases short, with 10 bases between. Germline loops: CDR1 SQVTM, CDR2 ANQGSEA. The CDR3 spells CSAERAGYTF. CDR3 nucleotides: TGCAGCGCCGAGAGAGCTGGCTACACCTTC.

This clonotype was observed a few times. With a much larger clone just one base away, this may be a read error. The chain couples TRBV6-5 to TRBJ2-7, with D perhaps matching TRBD2 (5 bases). Looked up from germline, CDR1 is MNHEY and CDR2 is SVGAGI. This CDR3 spans 14 amino acids. Between the trimmed V and J ends, which lost 5 bases and 9 bases, there was a span of 20 bases. CDR3 amino acids: CASSTRTFRMGQYF. The CDR3 coding sequence is TGTGCCAGCAGTACCCGGACTTTCCGCATGGGGCAGTACTTC.

Details on this clonotype: A much larger clone sits a single nucleotide away, making a read error possible. This chain links TRBV29-1 with TRBJ2-2; possibly TRBD2 for D (5 bases). CDR1 and CDR2 from the germline V gene are SQVTM and ANQGSEA. This CDR3 is 12 amino acids long. The CDR3 DNA reads as TGCAGCGCTCGACGGAACACCGGGAAGCTGTTTTTT. It codes for CSARRNTGKLFF.

The V gene is TRBV30, the J gene TRBJ2-6; either TRBD1 or TRBD2 may supply D (5 bases each). Looked up from germline, CDR1 is GTSNPN and CDR2 is SVGIG (reference sequence). V lost 4 bases and J lost 2, with 15 bases in between. The CDR3 runs to 16 residues. This CDR3 reads CAWILPGLAGANVLTF. DNA of the CDR3: TGTGCCTGGATCCTTCCGGGGCTGGCTGGGGCCAACGTCCTGACTTTC.

Details on this clonotype: An end of the junction does not agree with germline; a read error may underlie this. DNA of the CDR3: TGTGCCGGCACCTCCCCAAGTGACGATCAGTACTTC. Protein: CAGTSPSDDQYF. The V gene is TRBV6-2 or TRBV6-3, the J gene TRBJ2-7; D is ambiguous. The germline V gene has CDR1 MNHEY and CDR2 SVGEGT. The CDR3 spans 12 residues.

As for this clonotype: A much larger clonotype is one base distant, so this may be a read error. In nucleotides, the CDR3 is TGTGCCAGCAGTTTGCAGAGCGGGAGCTGGGATATGCAGTATTTT. As protein: CASSLQSGSWDMQYF. This rearrangement joins TRBV12-3 or TRBV12-4 to TRBJ2-3; 8 nucleotides match TRBD2. The CDR3 loop spans 15 amino acids.